The 8 T cell receptor beta chains given below trace back to one sample, sequenced in a study of blood T cell repertoires in COVID-19. Sequencing used immunoSEQ multiplex PCR; TCRdb keeps in-frame clones, though not all of them. The sample includes some 150,000 clones, over 75% of them seen just once. The source material was peripheral blood. These TCRs come from a man aged 55 to 70 with COVID-19, enrolled during active disease.

The chain couples TRBV6-2 or TRBV6-3 to TRBJ2-1; 8 bases are a match to TRBD2. This CDR3 has 17 amino acids. In germline, CDR1 is MNHEY, CDR2 SVGEGT. V dropped 5 bases and J dropped 4; count of bases not matched to a gene: 13. This CDR3 reads CASSPGGSGVGYNEQFF. CDR3 in DNA: TGTGCCAGCAGTCCCGGTGGTAGCGGGGTTGGTTACAATGAGCAGTTCTTC.

This sequence joins TRBV5-6 and TRBJ2-1; possibly TRBD1 for D (5 bases). The ends were cut back, 0 bases at V and 9 bases at J, with 16 bases in the middle. The germline V gene encodes CDR1 SGHDT and CDR2 YYEEEE. CDR3 size: 15 residues. CDR3 amino acids: CASSLVRGSFIEQFF. The CDR3 bases are TGTGCCAGCAGCTTGGTAAGGGGATCTTTCATTGAGCAGTTCTTC.

The chain joins TRBV11-2 to TRBJ1-1; D uncertain. Germline-derived CDR1 and CDR2 are SGHAT and FQNNGV. There are 14 residues in the CDR3. Trimming removed 1 base at V and 2 bases at J, with 8 bases between. The CDR3 protein is CASSLAGSNTEAFF. CDR3 coding DNA: TGTGCCAGCAGCTTAGCGGGGTCTAACACTGAAGCTTTCTTT. The variable domain in full, with the rest retrieved from reference TRBV11-2 and TRBJ1-1, is EAGVAQSPRYKIIEKRQSVAFWCNPISGHATLYWYQQILGQGPKLLIQFQNNGVVDDSQLPKDRFSAERLKGVDSTLKIQPAKLEDSAVYLCASSLAGSNTEAFFGQGTRLTVV.

V and J are TRBV5-8 and TRBJ1-6; 7 nucleotides line up with TRBD1. Germline CDR1 SGHTS, CDR2 YDEGEE. This CDR3 contains 13 residues. V lost 9 bases to trimming and J lost 7 bases; unmatched junction nucleotides: 7. CDR3 sequence: CATRDRKNSPLHF. CDR3 in DNA: TGTGCCACCAGGGACAGAAAAAATTCACCCCTCCACTTT.

V usage is TRBV28 and J usage is TRBJ1-1; a possible D gene is TRBD1 (5 bases). Trimming removed 6 bases from V and 5 bases from J, with 19 bases in between. The germline CDR1 and CDR2 sequences are MDHEN and SYDVKM. The CDR3 runs 15 residues. The CDR3, as DNA: TGTGCCAGCAGACCCATAAACCAGGGAAGGACTGAAGCTTTCTTT. It encodes CASRPINQGRTEAFF.

The CDR3 DNA is TGTGCCAGTAATGCAGGCAGCTACAATGAGCAGTTCTTC. Amino acids: CASNAGSYNEQFF. The chain recombines TRBV19 with TRBJ2-1, with D unresolved. Trimming removed 7 bases at V and 3 bases at J, with 10 bases between. This CDR3 comprises 13 residues. CDR1 and CDR2 (germline): LNHDA, SQIVND (reference sequence).

The rearrangement uses TRBV7-2 and TRBJ1-1; D is perhaps TRBD1 (6 bases). The CDR3 is made up of 15 amino acids. Germline V gives CDR1 SGHTA, CDR2 FQGNSA. Trimming removed 6 bases at V and 1 base at J, with 15 bases between. CDR3 DNA: TGTGCCAGCAGTCCCCCTGGGGGCAGGAACACTGAAGCTTTCTTT. Its translation: CASSPPGGRNTEAFF.

There are a few counts of this clone. The chain uses TRBV6-5 and TRBJ2-3; possible D gene TRBD2, 5 bases. V was pared by 2 bases and J by 0 bases, with 12 bases between. Germline V lookup: CDR1 MNHEY, CDR2 SVGAGI. This CDR3 is 16 amino acids long. This CDR3 reads CASSYTLGGSTDTQYF. In DNA form, the CDR3 reads TGTGCCAGCAGTTACACCCTGGGCGGGAGCACAGATACGCAGTATTTT.